Listed here is a single T cell receptor beta chain. Its binding antigen is unknown. There are no base qualities to consult, and no much larger clone falls within one base. The CDR3, cysteine through phenylalanine, is 14 amino acids long. Left in the record is the CDR3 DNA by itself, 42 bases read in frame from the first base. Reading the germline V gene gives CDR1 MDHEN and CDR2 SYDVKM. This record belongs to a study of blood T cells in healthy people across ages (dated by TCRdb to between 2015 and 2016). Context from the whole study: In model experiments, template switching captured roughly one uniquely barcoded TCR beta cDNA molecule for every two T cells. Donors of different ages were randomly distributed across sequencing lanes to avoid experimental bias. Four age groups were formed from the donors: young (average approximately 15 years), middle-aged (around 41), aged (62) and long-lived (around 82). The study measured age-related changes in TCR beta repertoire diversity using deep sequencing normalized with unique cDNA molecular identifiers. Two additional independent replicas of 1 million unique cDNA reads from the same blood draw were analyzed for two donors (one aged 18 to 29 and one aged 80 or older). The paper as a whole reports these results and caveats: Because donor CMV infection status was unknown, age-related changes in expanded clonotypes were potentially confounded. Estimates of total diversity based on one million sequenced T cells were considered lower bounds and underestimates. Observed TCR beta diversity per million T cells fell roughly linearly with age, and a significant reduction was already apparent by age approximately 41. A strong correlation was found between observed TCR beta diversity and the percentage of naive T cells measured by flow cytometry. Bulk unsorted PBMC profiling prevented conclusive comparison of naive and antigen-experienced compartments. The long-lived group showed more naive CD4+ T cells, fewer expanded clones and increased TCR diversity than the aged group, suggesting age selection.

Library prep was done by 5' RACE. Sequencing took place on an Illumina HiSeq 2500. The second PCR ran for roughly 7 to 12 cycles and used a J-beta primer mix along with a sample-barcoded 5' primer. Each TCR beta cDNA molecule received a unique molecular identifier from a template-switch 5' adaptor carrying 12 random nucleotides. Each sample yielded at least 3 million CDR3-containing paired-end reads. All of the RNA was converted into first-strand cDNA using the Mint cDNA synthesis kit, with a TRBC-specific oligonucleotide serving as the primer. After uracil-DNA glycosylase treatment, a first 18-cycle PCR used universal primers M1SS and BC2_uni_R on all cDNA. The authors processed their data as follows. Normalization of each sample was performed by random selection of 1 million high-quality reads, each carrying a distinct molecular identifier. Instead of being binned into consensus sequences, reads with shared molecular identifiers were discarded. MiTCR, set to a Q25 quality threshold and the strictest error-elimination algorithm, was used for CDR3 identification, clonotype clustering and error correction. A nonparametric unseen species model using Euler transformation provided a lower-bound estimate of total TCR beta diversity. TCRdb's own reprocessing of the public reads used fastp at Q25 and MiXCR and kept productive beta chains. Entries are consolidated by CDR3 protein sequence, retaining the most common genes and DNA. Here the V and J calls rest on TCRdb's processing, not on the authors' analysis. Across this sample there are approximately 790,000 distinct CDR3 sequences, with under 80% seen only once. 25% to 30% of the sample rests with the top ten.

The donors were a few dozen Caucasian individuals from Russia, aged roughly 6 to 100 years, who were systemically healthy. Ten milliliters of peripheral blood were drawn from each donor into EDTA-treated Vacutainer tubes. Ficoll-Paque density-gradient centrifugation was used to isolate PBMCs, with at least 7 million per sample. Total RNA was extracted from PBMCs with Trizol reagent, with at least 5.5 micrograms obtained per sample. For every donor, an aliquot of PBMCs went through flow cytometry to measure the percentages of naive CD45RAhigh/CD27high T cells. Here the chain combines TRBV28 and TRBJ2-5, with TRBD1 perhaps the D gene, on 5 matching bases. The last part of the DNA fits TRBJ2-7 better; the J call may be wrong. Sequenced material: blood. The sequence was collected from a man aged 25-40 years in good health. The DNA is as follows: TGTGCCAGCAGTTTCCCAGGGTGGTCGAACGAGCAGTACTTC. This gives the protein CASSFPGWSNEQYF.